This TCR beta chain was captured in a study of tissue T cells after allogeneic stem cell transplantation. Sequencing of TCRbeta CDR3 at survey depth gave sequences and template counts. Assay: immunoSEQ multiplex PCR; the TCRdb copy retains only in-frame clones and omits some. The table has several thousand clones, 40% to 55% seen once. Findings of the study overall: Tissue-detected TCR repertoire was only partly captured by blood and spleen T cells. Anatomically similar tissues had similar TCR repertoires within each patient.

Looked up from germline, CDR1 is FNHDT and CDR2 is SITEND (reference sequence). V dropped 5 bases and J dropped 3 bases, with 8 bases sitting between them. CDR3 length equals 12 residues. Concerning this clone itself: What it binds is unknown. Mouse germline and gene names are used. With the read ending 1 residue before the CDR3 end, the germline J gene is used to fill in that end.

Regarding time point: mouse harvest day 7 after allogeneic transplant. Each mouse received 10^7 T-cell-depleted marrow cells plus 10^6 splenic CD5+ T cells by tail vein. Mice had MHC-mismatched B6 into BALB/c GVHD, sampled day 7 or 14. The clonotype was recovered from a female BALB/c mouse given C57BL/6 T cells with graft-versus-host disease after an allogeneic hematopoietic cell transplant. The specimen sequenced was gut tissue. This chain uses TRBV19 with TRBJ1-1, with D unclear. The CDR3 is CASSLPHTEVFF. CDR3 bases read: TGTGCCAGCAGCCTCCCTCACACAGAAGTCTTC. Full variable domain (missing parts from reference TRBV19 and TRBJ1-1): GGIITQTPKFLIGQEGQKLTLKCQQNFNHDTMYWYRQDSGKGLRLIYYSITENDLQKGDLSEGYDASREKKSSFSLTVTSAQKNEMAVFLCASSLPHTEVFFGKGTRLTVV.